These 3 T cell receptor beta chains were sequenced from one sample in a study of T cells in Graves' hyperthyroidism and ophthalmopathy. There were TCR beta CDR3 regions amplified from RNA transcripts. Using the HTBI primer set, a first-round RT-PCR was run on the TCR CDR3. TCRdb analysed the multiplex PCR reads with MiXCR anew, one entry per CDR3 protein. The sample has some 600,000 distinct CDR3 sequences, over 11% seen once. Sequences were obtained from blood. The receptor set was obtained from a woman between 25 and 40 years old with Graves' hyperthyroidism that later progressed to Graves' ophthalmopathy.

Worth noting for this clonotype: A read error is possible here, since a much larger clone lies one base away. The chain has TRBV15 and TRBJ2-5; 8 positions match TRBD2. The CDR3 contains 14 residues. V shed 4 bases and J 3 bases; nucleotides not matched to a gene: 4. Germline V CDR1 and CDR2: LNHNV, YYDKDF (reference sequence). The CDR3 protein is CATSNIAGKETQYF. In nucleotides, the CDR3 is TGTGCCACCAGCAATATAGCGGGAAAAGAGACCCAGTACTTC.

This clonotype was found many times. The rearrangement links TRBV19 to TRBJ2-5, with unresolved D. In germline, CDR1 is LNHDA, CDR2 SQIVND (reference sequence). Trimming pared 5 bases from V and 1 base from J, leaving 14 bases between. The CDR3 runs to 15 residues. The CDR3 is CASSSLAMSQETQYF. The CDR3, as DNA: TGTGCCAGTAGTTCCTTGGCGATGTCCCAAGAGACCCAGTACTTC.

This clonotype came up many times. V usage is TRBV7-2 and J usage is TRBJ2-5; D not resolved. The CDR3 loop spans 14 amino acids. CDR1 is SGHTA and CDR2 is FQGNSA in the germline V gene. V shed 3 bases and J shed 2 bases, with 10 bases lying between them. CDR3 DNA sequence: TGTGCCAGCAGCTTTGGACGGGCACAAGAGACCCAGTACTTC. Encoded protein: CASSFGRAQETQYF.